This T cell receptor (beta chain) derives from a study of CD8 T cells in ankylosing spondylitis. Overall study findings and caveats: It appeared that ankylosing spondylitis blood was characterized by a TCR beta motif of roughly 8 highly homologous variants. Clones tied to disease were said to be significantly enriched in matched ankylosing spondylitis synovial fluid.

Trimming removed 1 base at V and 2 bases at J, with 8 bases between. This CDR3 has 13 residues. The V gene's germline CDR1 is SQVTM and CDR2 ANQGSEA. This clonotype has at least ten counts. Its target is not known. A quantitative 5'-RACE method, one with molecular barcodes, was used to make TCR beta libraries. TCRdb fed the 5' RACE reads into MiXCR, producing one record per CDR3 protein. The table has about 160,000 distinct CDR3 sequences, around 17% seen once. The sequence derives from a male donor with ankylosing spondylitis or in good health (not recorded which). The chain combines TRBV29-1 with TRBJ1-1; D is ambiguous. Sequenced sample: blood, either unsorted or a sorted T cell fraction (not recorded which). The CDR3 protein is CSVEGRLNTEAFF. The DNA for the CDR3 is TGCAGCGTTGAAGGCAGGCTAAACACTGAAGCTTTCTTT.